This is a list of T cell receptor beta chains from one sample in a study of blood T cells in healthy people across ages. From the 5' RACE reads, TCRdb called clonotypes with MiXCR, one entry per CDR3 protein. The sample has approximately 1,700,000 distinct CDR3 sequences; approximately 40% are singletons. The specimen sequenced was blood. Receptors were obtained from a human donor in good health. CDR3s include the opening cysteine and the closing phenylalanine or tryptophan. D genes are given only for firm matches. Only some rows state a clone size, as once, few, many or a class for expanded clones.

j_call clone_size v_call d_call cdr3_aa cdr3_nt
TRBJ2-2 - TRBV12-5 - CASGPPGVVWTGELFF TGTGCTAGTGGTCCCCCAGGGGTTGTGTGGACCGGGGAGCTGTTTTTT
TRBJ2-5 - TRBV2 - CASSDETVETQYF TGTGCCAGCAGTGACGAGACGGTAGAGACCCAGTACTTC
TRBJ2-3 - TRBV12-3/TRBV12-4 - CASNIRVQDTQYF TGTGCCAGCAACATAAGAGTTCAAGATACGCAGTATTTT
TRBJ1-2 few TRBV6-1 - CASSEVMDSTNYGYTF TGTGCCAGCAGTGAAGTTATGGACAGTACTAACTATGGCTACACCTTC
TRBJ2-3 - TRBV20-1 - CSAREPVDTQYF TGCAGTGCTAGAGAACCCGTCGATACGCAGTATTTT
TRBJ2-5 many TRBV29-1 - CSVQSQETQYF TGCAGCGTTCAATCCCAAGAGACCCAGTACTTC
TRBJ1-4 few TRBV5-1 - CASSLRGQTINEKLFF TGCGCCAGCAGCTTACGAGGGCAAACCATTAATGAAAAACTGTTTTTT
TRBJ1-2 - TRBV3-1 - CASSLEPVHGYTF TGTGCCAGCAGCTTAGAACCGGTGCACGGCTACACCTTC
TRBJ2-1 - TRBV5-4 - CASSLGSLVGGEQFF TGTGCCAGCAGCTTGGGTTCCCTAGTCGGGGGTGAGCAGTTCTTC
TRBJ2-5 - TRBV7-2 - CASSTSSGSETQYF TGTGCCAGCAGCACCTCAAGTGGGTCGGAGACCCAGTACTTC
TRBJ2-5 few TRBV2 - CASRWGANQETQYF TGTGCCAGCAGATGGGGGGCAAACCAAGAGACCCAGTACTTC
TRBJ2-5 many TRBV9 TRBD1 CASSVAGQGETQYF TGTGCCAGCAGCGTAGCTGGACAGGGTGAGACCCAGTACTTC
TRBJ2-5 - TRBV7-9 - CASSRPPETQYF TGTGCCAGCAGCCGGCCCCCCGAGACCCAGTACTTC
TRBJ2-6 - TRBV6-1 - CASSEVCSGANVLTF TGTGCCAGCAGTGAAGTCTGCTCTGGGGCCAACGTCCTGACTTTC
TRBJ2-7 - TRBV11-2 - CASSLDVTYSYEQYF TGTGCCAGCAGCTTAGATGTAACGTACTCCTACGAGCAGTACTTC
TRBJ2-3 - TRBV29-1 - CSGAAATQYF TGCAGCGGGGCGGCAGCTACGCAGTATTTT
TRBJ2-1 few TRBV6-2/TRBV6-3 TRBD1 CASSRRQGTLYNEQFF TGTGCCAGCAGTCGAAGACAGGGGACCCTTTACAATGAGCAGTTCTTC
TRBJ2-1 few TRBV7-7 TRBD2 CASSPDLGLAGGLSYNEQFF TGTGCCAGCAGCCCGGATCTGGGACTAGCGGGGGGGCTGTCCTACAATGAGCAGTTCTTC
TRBJ2-3 few TRBV29-1 - CSSEGGAGDTQYF TGCAGCTCGGAGGGGGGGGCGGGAGATACGCAGTATTTT
TRBJ2-3 - TRBV7-2 - CASIRTSTDTQYF TGTGCCAGCATCCGGACTAGCACAGATACGCAGTATTTT
TRBJ2-7 - TRBV6-6 - CASSYPNKQNSYEQYF TGTGCCAGCAGTTACCCGAACAAACAGAATTCGTACGAGCAGTACTTC
TRBJ1-4 - TRBV20-1 - CSASRQRGEKLFF TGCAGTGCTAGCCGGCAGAGGGGTGAAAAACTGTTTTTT
TRBJ2-3 few TRBV4-2 - CASSQDMSTDTQYF TGTGCCAGCAGCCAAGATATGAGCACAGATACGCAGTATTTT
TRBJ2-7 few TRBV7-9 - CASSPWSGFDYEQYF TGTGCCAGCAGCCCTTGGAGTGGTTTTGATTACGAGCAGTACTTC
TRBJ1-4 few TRBV29-1 - CSVAKTVSNEKLFF TGCAGCGTTGCAAAGACAGTCTCCAATGAAAAACTGTTTTTT
TRBJ2-5 - TRBV12-3/TRBV12-4 - CASRDIQETQYF TGTGCCAGCCGGGACATCCAAGAGACCCAGTACTTC
TRBJ1-3 - TRBV9 - CASSEKVRQPNTIYF TGTGCCAGCAGCGAGAAAGTGAGACAGCCCAACACCATATATTTT
TRBJ2-5 - TRBV10-3 TRBD2 CAIRPGTTETETQYF TGTGCCATCAGGCCTGGGACTACGGAGACAGAGACCCAGTACTTC
TRBJ1-2 few TRBV7-3 - CASSLTYEGSYGYTF TGTGCCAGCAGCTTAACGTACGAGGGAAGCTATGGCTACACCTTC
TRBJ2-1 - TRBV2 TRBD1 CASSEDGTGWDNEQFF TGTGCCAGCAGTGAAGATGGGACAGGATGGGACAATGAGCAGTTCTTC
TRBJ2-1 - TRBV5-1 TRBD1 CASSTSGQGQSNEQFF TGCGCCAGCAGCACCTCCGGACAGGGACAGAGCAATGAGCAGTTCTTC
TRBJ1-2 few TRBV12-3/TRBV12-4 - CASSHLRGGATNYGYTF TGTGCCAGCAGTCACCTGAGGGGGGGTGCTACTAACTATGGCTACACCTTC
TRBJ2-3 - TRBV29-1 - CSVVRLMGPQYF TGCAGCGTTGTTAGGTTGATGGGGCCGCAGTATTTT
TRBJ1-1 - TRBV12-3/TRBV12-4 - CASSTRGERAFF TGTGCCAGCAGTACCCGGGGGGAGAGGGCTTTCTTT
TRBJ2-4 - TRBV12-3/TRBV12-4 TRBD2 CASSSRLAGGRDEQYF TGTGCCAGCAGCTCGAGACTAGCGGGGGGGCGGGATGAGCAGTACTTC
TRBJ2-3 few TRBV10-3 - CAISMGPIIRGQYF TGTGCCATCAGTATGGGACCTATTATACGGGGGCAGTATTTT
TRBJ2-7 - TRBV24-1 - CATSDSNLGPEQYF TGTGCCACCAGTGATTCCAACCTTGGGCCCGAGCAGTACTTC
TRBJ2-7 few TRBV29-1 - CSVEGPSGATSYEQYF TGCAGCGTTGAAGGTCCCTCAGGGGCGACCTCCTACGAGCAGTACTTC
TRBJ2-7 - TRBV20-1 - CSSLLSYEQYF TGCAGTTCCCTCCTCTCCTACGAGCAGTACTTC
TRBJ2-2 few TRBV7-6 - CASSLVTEFANTGELFF TGTGCCAGCAGCTTAGTAACGGAGTTCGCGAACACCGGGGAGCTGTTTTTT
TRBJ2-3 - TRBV4-1 TRBD2 CASSQEGRGGVDTQYF TGCGCCAGCAGCCAAGAAGGGCGGGGGGGCGTGGATACGCAGTATTTT
TRBJ2-5 - TRBV7-2 TRBD2 CASSPRTSSKETQYF TGTGCCAGCAGCCCCAGGACTAGCAGTAAAGAGACCCAGTACTTC
TRBJ1-2 - TRBV20-1 TRBD1 CSAFPPRGQGNHGYTF TGCAGTGCTTTCCCCCCCCGGGGACAGGGAAACCATGGCTACACCTTC
TRBJ2-2 - TRBV12-3/TRBV12-4 TRBD2 CASSSGGLAGPTGELFF TGTGCCAGCAGTTCCGGGGGACTAGCGGGCCCCACCGGGGAGCTGTTTTTT
TRBJ2-1 - TRBV28 TRBD1 CASTIGDRVIYEQFF TGTGCCAGCACTATCGGGGACAGGGTGATCTACGAGCAGTTCTTC
TRBJ1-1 - TRBV5-6 - CASSLNGWRTEAFF TGTGCCAGCAGCTTGAATGGTTGGAGGACTGAAGCTTTCTTT
TRBJ2-7 - TRBV20-1 - CSARGPPGSGIYEQYF TGCAGTGCTAGAGGTCCCCCAGGTAGCGGAATCTACGAGCAGTACTTC
TRBJ2-2 - TRBV6-5 - CASSYSSSYTGELFF TGTGCCAGCAGTTACTCGTCCAGCTACACCGGGGAGCTGTTTTTT
TRBJ1-2 few TRBV20-1 - CSANHGDYGYTF TGCAGTGCTAACCACGGAGACTATGGCTACACCTTC
TRBJ2-3 few TRBV20-1 TRBD2 CSARGTSGVSDTQYF TGCAGTGCTCGGGGGACTAGCGGGGTTTCAGATACGCAGTATTTT
TRBJ2-7 - TRBV28 - CASTLTGYDEQYF TGTGCCAGCACCTTAACGGGGTACGACGAGCAGTACTTC